Below, 31 T cell receptor beta chains from the same sample are listed, as sequenced in a study of T-cell reconstitution after alpha-beta-depleted transplantation in children. Unique molecular identifiers were incorporated during preparation of the TCRbeta library. TCRdb re-called the PCR reads with MiXCR, one entry per CDR3 protein. The sample consists of around 600,000 distinct CDR3 sequences, roughly 17% of them appearing once. The starting material was PBMCs from the stem cell graft donor, obtained from the stem cell graft. These receptors all come from a human donor who donated a stem cell graft to a child with acute myeloid leukemia.

This clonotype has ten or more counts. V and J are TRBV12-3 or TRBV12-4 and TRBJ1-5, with D possibly matching TRBD1 (5 bases). The CDR3 has 13 residues. With 3 bases removed from V and 7 bases from J, the gap between germline ends came to 10 bases. DNA of the CDR3: TGTGCCAGCAGTTTCAGGGCAAGCCAGCCCCAGCATTTT. Protein product: CASSFRASQPQHF.

In its sample, this clonotype was seen many times. The chain joins TRBV20-1 to TRBJ1-1, with D perhaps matching TRBD1 (5 bases). The CDR3 has 15 amino acids. V lost 6 bases and J 3 bases, leaving 20 bases between the germline ends. Germline V gene lookup returns CDR1 DFQATT and CDR2 SNEGSKA (reference sequence). CDR3 loop: CSATTHRPLDTEAFF. DNA of the CDR3: TGCAGTGCCACCACGCACAGGCCCCTGGACACTGAAGCTTTCTTT.

This clonotype has ten or more counts. V and J are TRBV12-3 or TRBV12-4 and TRBJ1-1; possibly TRBD1 for D (5 bases). V was shortened by 2 bases and J by 5 bases, with 12 bases between the two germline ends. The length of the CDR3 is 14 residues. In nucleotides, the CDR3 is TGTGCCAGCAGTTTAAGAGTGGGGGGTACTGAAGCTTTCTTT. Encoded protein: CASSLRVGGTEAFF.

This clonotype was observed a few times. The J gene is TRBJ2-7, the V gene TRBV7-2; D unresolved. Per the germline V gene, CDR1 is SGHTA and CDR2 is FQGNSA. The germline V and J ends were trimmed by 5 bases and 2 bases, with 19 bases remaining between them. There are 16 residues in the CDR3. DNA for the CDR3: TGTGCCAGCAGCCGTCGTTCTGACCCTTCAGCCTACGAGCAGTACTTC. Encoded protein: CASSRRSDPSAYEQYF. Variable domain in full (rest from reference TRBV7-2 and TRBJ2-7): GAGVSQSPSNKVTEKGKDVELRCDPISGHTALYWYRQSLGQGLEFLIYFQGNSAPDKSGLPSDRFSAERTGGSVSTLTIQRTQQEDSAVYLCASSRRSDPSAYEQYFGPGTRLTVT.

This clonotype was recorded only once. The J gene is TRBJ2-2, the V gene TRBV12-3 or TRBV12-4; unclear D gene. CDR3 length: 16 amino acids. V was shortened by 3 bases and J by 2 bases, with 13 bases between the two germline ends. CDR3 nucleotides: TGTGCCAGCAGTTTTAAAACAGTGGGCAACACCGGGGAGCTGTTTTTT. Protein: CASSFKTVGNTGELFF.

This rearrangement joins TRBV4-3 to TRBJ2-7, with unresolved D. CDR3 length equals 14 residues. CDR1 LGHNA and CDR2 YSLEER come from the germline V gene. Trimming left V 4 bases short and J 0 bases short, with 10 bases between. CDR3 nucleotide sequence: TGCGCCAGCAGCCCCTATTGGGGCTCCTACGAGCAGTACTTC. Residues: CASSPYWGSYEQYF.

This clonotype appeared a few times. V and J are TRBV12-3 or TRBV12-4 and TRBJ2-3; tentatively, D is TRBD1 or TRBD2 (5 bases each). The CDR3 consists of 13 residues. V lost 6 bases and J lost 6, with 13 bases in between. In DNA form, the CDR3 reads TGTGCCAGCAGCACAGGTGGGACGGATACGCAGTATTTT. Protein product: CASSTGGTDTQYF.

This clonotype was seen at least ten times. This chain connects TRBV20-1 to TRBJ2-3; 7 nucleotides agree with TRBD1. Germline V gene lookup returns CDR1 DFQATT and CDR2 SNEGSKA (reference sequence). The CDR3 consists of 15 residues. Trimming removed 0 bases from V and 1 base from J; junction bases left unmatched: 4. CDR3 residues: CSARDVTGGTDTQYF. DNA of the CDR3: TGCAGTGCTAGAGATGTAACAGGGGGCACAGATACGCAGTATTTT.

The chain has TRBV7-9 and TRBJ2-7; D may be TRBD2 (6 bases). Trimming took off 5 bases at V and 2 bases at J, with 19 bases between the two ends. Per the germline V gene, CDR1 is SEHNR and CDR2 is FQNEAQ (reference sequence). The CDR3 has 16 amino acids. The CDR3 sequence is CASSPKPGLNTYEQYF. In DNA form, the CDR3 reads TGTGCCAGCAGCCCGAAACCGGGACTCAACACCTACGAGCAGTACTTC.

This clonotype has more than one count but fewer than ten. The chain is built from TRBV24-1 and TRBJ2-3; D remains ambiguous. This CDR3 contains 13 residues. The V and J ends lost 1 base and 2 bases respectively, with 3 bases between them. Germline values: CDR1 KGHDR, CDR2 SFDVKD. The CDR3 spells CATSDFPTDTQYF. CDR3 DNA: TGTGCCACCAGTGATTTTCCCACAGATACGCAGTATTTT.

This clonotype was seen more than once but under ten times. This chain connects TRBV28 to TRBJ2-1; D may be TRBD1 or TRBD2 (5 bases each). The CDR3 is made up of 12 amino acids. Germline V lookup: CDR1 MDHEN, CDR2 SYDVKM. V was pared by 8 bases and J by 6 bases, with 11 bases between. The CDR3 is CASLGAPNEQFF. CDR3 bases: TGTGCCAGCCTCGGGGCTCCCAATGAGCAGTTCTTC.

The CDR3: CASSLVGTARNTEAFF. Here the CDR3 DNA reads TGTGCCAGCAGCTTAGTGGGGACGGCCAGAAACACTGAAGCTTTCTTT. V gene TRBV7-2 combines with J gene TRBJ1-1, with a possible D match to TRBD1 (5 bases). V was pared by 1 base and J by 2 bases, with 14 bases between. CDR1 and CDR2 (germline): SGHTA, FQGNSA. This CDR3 spans 16 amino acids.

CDR3 bases: TGCAGTGCTAGGCGCAGCGGGGGGATTGAGACCCAGTACTTC. Translating gives CSARRSGGIETQYF. The chain uses TRBV20-1 and TRBJ2-5; 9 bases fit TRBD2. CDR1 and CDR2 (germline): DFQATT, SNEGSKA (reference sequence). V shed 3 bases and J 5 bases; nucleotides not matched to a gene: 7. This CDR3 region has 14 residues.

J is TRBJ2-1 and V is TRBV20-1; D is unclear. The ends were cut back, 5 bases at V and 0 bases at J, with 11 bases in the middle. This CDR3 has 14 residues. Germline loops: CDR1 DFQATT, CDR2 SNEGSKA (reference sequence). The CDR3 sequence is CSAPDTSSYNEQFF. The CDR3 DNA follows: TGCAGTGCTCCTGACACCAGCTCCTACAATGAGCAGTTCTTC.

At least ten counts were recorded for this clonotype. V usage is TRBV7-2 and J usage is TRBJ1-6, with D unresolved. This CDR3 is built from 13 residues. Germline loops: CDR1 SGHTA, CDR2 FQGNSA. Trimming pared 3 bases from V and 7 bases from J, leaving 7 bases between. Written as DNA, the CDR3 is TGTGCCAGCAGCTTGTGGGGAAATTCACCCCTCCACTTT. Its protein is CASSLWGNSPLHF.

The chain links TRBV20-1 to TRBJ2-7, with D maybe TRBD2 (5 bases). CDR3 length: 14 residues. Germline CDR1 and CDR2: DFQATT and SNEGSKA (reference sequence). The CDR3 here is CRGATSGDDYEQYF. CDR3 nucleotides: TGCAGAGGCGCAACGAGCGGAGACGACTACGAGCAGTACTTC.

This rearrangement joins TRBV5-1 to TRBJ1-1; 7 bases agree with TRBD1. The V segment lost 5 bases and the J segment 0 bases; nucleotides outside the gene matches: 10. This CDR3 is built from 16 residues. Germline assignment: CDR1 SGHRS and CDR2 YFSETQ. Here the CDR3 reads CASRRTGTDMNTEAFF. The CDR3 DNA follows: TGCGCCAGCAGGCGTACCGGGACAGACATGAACACTGAAGCTTTCTTT.

The rearrangement uses TRBV15 and TRBJ2-1, with 8 bases identical to TRBD2. From germline, CDR1 is LNHNV and CDR2 YYDKDF (reference sequence). V was clipped by 1 base and J by 6 bases; unmatched bases: 8. CDR3 length: 16 residues. CDR3 residues: CATSRAPGTRGNEQFF. Here the CDR3 DNA reads TGTGCCACCAGCAGAGCCCCCGGGACTAGAGGCAATGAGCAGTTCTTC.

This clonotype has at least ten counts. CDR3 sequence reads: CSAKSGGPRETQYF. The DNA for the CDR3 is TGCAGTGCCAAGTCGGGGGGGCCTAGAGAGACCCAGTACTTC. V gene TRBV20-1 combines with J gene TRBJ2-5; 8 bases match TRBD2. The CDR3 loop spans 14 amino acids. Per the germline V gene, CDR1 is DFQATT and CDR2 is SNEGSKA (reference sequence). The V segment lost 6 bases and the J segment 4 bases; nucleotides outside the gene matches: 10.

The table lists this clonotype with many counts. This chain uses TRBV6-5 with TRBJ2-3; the D is unclear. The CDR3 runs to 15 residues. V dropped 0 bases and J dropped 0 bases, with 7 bases sitting between them. Looked up from germline, CDR1 is MNHEY and CDR2 is SVGAGI. The CDR3 bases are TGTGCCAGCAGTTACTCAGGAAGCAGCACAGATACGCAGTATTTT. Translating gives CASSYSGSSTDTQYF.

This clonotype was detected many times. The chain has TRBV20-1 and TRBJ2-1; 10 positions agree with TRBD2. The CDR3 covers 14 residues. Germline loops: CDR1 DFQATT, CDR2 SNEGSKA (reference sequence). V trimming: 8 bases; J trimming: 4 bases; junction bases outside the gene matches: 8. The CDR3 bases are TGCAGTACCCCCGGGACTAGCGTTTACAATGAGCAGTTCTTC. Residues: CSTPGTSVYNEQFF.

This clonotype was seen at least ten times. The chain has TRBV9 and TRBJ2-7; TRBD1 is a possible D gene (6 bases). The CDR3 has 14 amino acids. The V gene lost 2 bases and the J gene lost 6 bases, with 15 bases spanning the gap. The germline V gene has CDR1 SGDLS and CDR2 YYNGEE. The CDR3 region is CASSVYDRWAEQYF. The CDR3 nucleotides read TGTGCCAGCAGCGTTTACGACAGGTGGGCCGAGCAGTACTTC.

This clonotype was seen ten or more times. The chain combines TRBV20-1 with TRBJ2-7, with 13 bases identical to TRBD2. After removal of 5 bases from V and 3 bases from J, the junction contained 7 bases not matched to a gene. CDR3 length: 15 residues. Germline CDR1 reads DFQATT; CDR2 reads SNEGSKA (reference sequence). CDR3 sequence (DNA): TGCAGTGCTTCGCCGACTAGCGGGGGGCACTACGAGCAGTACTTC. Its translation is CSASPTSGGHYEQYF.

This clonotype was found a few times. The J gene is TRBJ1-3, the V gene TRBV6-5; D ambiguous. The CDR3 covers 14 residues. CDR1 is MNHEY and CDR2 is SVGAGI in the germline V gene. Deletions cut 2 bases from V and 0 bases from J, with 5 bases between. The CDR3 DNA reads TGTGCCAGCAGTTACCAAGGCTCTGGAAACACCATATATTTT. This translates into CASSYQGSGNTIYF.

The chain combines TRBV4-2 with TRBJ2-5, with D maybe TRBD1 (6 bases). Germline V gene data show CDR1 as LGHNA and CDR2 as YNFKEQ. Between the trimmed V and J ends, which lost 0 bases and 1 base, there was a span of 30 bases. The CDR3 has 22 residues. CDR3 nucleotides: TGTGCCAGCAGCCAAGAGAGAGGGGGAAAGAGACTATCCCGGACGGTCCAAGAGACCCAGTACTTC. Protein sequence: CASSQERGGKRLSRTVQETQYF.

The chain carries TRBV5-1 and TRBJ2-2, with 10 bases lining up with TRBD1. Unmatched junction bases numbered 7, after V lost 4 bases and J lost 4 bases. CDR1 and CDR2 (germline): SGHRS, YFSETQ. The length of the CDR3 is 16 residues. The CDR3 DNA follows: TGCGCCAGCAGCCAACCGGGACAGGGGTCCACCGGGGAGCTGTTTTTT. Translating it yields CASSQPGQGSTGELFF.

This clonotype was seen only a few times. This chain connects TRBV6-1 to TRBJ2-1, with TRBD1 matching 7 bases. Looked up from germline, CDR1 is MNHNS and CDR2 is SASEGT. J was trimmed by 5 bases and V by 6 bases; bases with no gene match: 10. The CDR3 loop spans 15 amino acids. In nucleotides, the CDR3 is TGTGCCAGCAGACCTACAGGGGAGATCCACAATGAGCAGTTCTTC. Amino acids: CASRPTGEIHNEQFF.

This clonotype was seen at least ten times. This chain connects TRBV7-9 to TRBJ2-5, with D hard to call. The CDR3 spans 12 residues. Germline lookup yields CDR1 SEHNR and CDR2 FQNEAQ (reference sequence). Trimming pared 4 bases from V and 9 bases from J, leaving 12 bases between. The CDR3 bases are TGTGCCAGCAGCTCGTCTACGGGCCCCCAGTACTTC. Translation: CASSSSTGPQYF.

This rearrangement joins TRBV13 to TRBJ2-7; D gene ambiguous. V lost 1 base and J lost 3, with 7 bases in between. This CDR3 has 13 amino acids. The germline gives CDR1 PRHDT, CDR2 FYEKMQ (reference sequence). CDR3 sequence (DNA): TGTGCCAGCAGCTTAGCAGCGAACTACGAGCAGTACGTC. Translated, it gives CASSLAANYEQYV.

The chain links TRBV20-1 to TRBJ1-1; 7 positions match TRBD1. V shed 3 bases, J shed 3 bases, and the junction held 10 bases outside the gene matches. The CDR3 extends over 15 amino acids. Germline V gene lookup returns CDR1 DFQATT and CDR2 SNEGSKA (reference sequence). CDR3 DNA sequence: TGCAGTGCTAGCCCCTGGAAGGGGGCTGACACTGAAGCTTTCTTT. Translation: CSASPWKGADTEAFF.

The CDR3 DNA is TGCGCCAGCAGCTTGTTTGGTCGGGGGGACATCGGTTTCTTT. It translates to CASSLFGRGDIGFF. V is TRBV5-1 and J is TRBJ1-1, with TRBD1 as a possible D gene (6 bases). The CDR3 spans 14 residues. Trimming left V 1 base short and J 13 bases short, with 20 bases between. Germline loops: CDR1 SGHRS, CDR2 YFSETQ.